The TCR beta chain described here comes from a study of T cells in Graves' hyperthyroidism and ophthalmopathy (dated by TCRdb to 2018 to 2020). Background for the entire study: Peripheral blood samples were taken at initial diagnosis, before any treatment was given. Once sampling was done, hyperthyroidism patients were given methimazole at a starting dose of 30 mg daily, whereas ophthalmopathy patients were given high-dose intravenous methylprednisolone. The paper describes TCR Vbeta CDR3 sequencing of about 140 peripheral blood samples, made up of around 41 ophthalmopathy patients, approximately 76 hyperthyroidism patients and about 17 progressor patients. The 85 to 100 discovery patients were randomly split 7:3 into training and test sets. To identify TCR V-J signatures that set the groups apart, the researchers used a discovery cohort of roughly 100 patients, made up of around 42 with Graves' ophthalmopathy and some 60 with stable Graves' hyperthyroidism. In addition, the study compared T-cell repertoires in thyroid tissue and in blood from roughly 6 Graves' hyperthyroidism patients. Prospective prediction of ophthalmopathy was tested in an independent validation cohort consisting of 18 to 20 hyperthyroidism patients and some 15 patients who later progressed to ophthalmopathy. Overall study outcomes, separate from this receptor: In validation, the model predicted progression to ophthalmopathy a median of roughly 6.5 months before onset, with about 71% sensitivity and almost 75% specificity. Ophthalmopathy was separated from stable hyperthyroidism by a 13 V-J signature model, with 85% to 90% sensitivity and roughly 81% specificity obtained in cross-validation and 80%/75% obtained in testing. No statistical method was used to fix the sample size in advance, and group allocation was not hidden from the investigators. Most expanded thyroid clonotypes (frequency above 0.001) were also detected in blood, a finding suggesting that blood repertoires may reflect thyroid immune responses.

As to this clonotype: It lacks a known antigen. No base qualities exist here, and no much larger clone lies one base off it.

The TCR beta CDR3 regions were amplified from the RNA transcripts. For the first round of RT-PCR on the TCR CDR3, the HTBI primer set was used together with the Qiagen OneStep RT-PCR kit. The libraries were constructed in a second round of multiplex PCR and then size-selected and purified. Sequencing of the libraries was done on an Illumina HiSeq2000 using paired-end 100 bp reads. On the authors' methods: SOAPnuke was used to process the raw data, throwing out any read that contained adapters or uncalled bases, had a mean Phred below 15, or lacked an exact constant-primer or identifier match. COPE v1.2.5 was used to merge high-quality paired reads, and clonotypes were defined as unique nucleotide sequences. MiTCR v1.1 was used to align clonotypes to the IMGT TRBV, TRBD and TRBJ reference segments. The analysis was restricted to V-J combinations with a frequency above 0.0001, which together covered roughly 99% of the repertoires. A TCS score was defined as the ratio between F50 (clonal expansion) and ExV (chaos), using BLOSUM62-based TCRdist between CDR3 peptides within each V-J. Welch's t-statistics and random forest reduced around 550 V-J features to 13, which were used in a naive Bayes classifier (R e1071). The public reads were quality trimmed at Q25 with fastp and then assembled into clones with MiXCR by TCRdb, keeping productive beta chains. Records with the same CDR3 protein are collapsed into one entry carrying the most frequent genes and DNA. The authors' filters were not applied to this entry. The sample data list fewer than 900,000 distinct CDR3 sequences, and around 20% of these were observed just once. In total, the top ten clones hold approximately 15% of the sample.

Trimmed from V: 3 bases; trimmed from J: 4 bases; junction bases lacking a gene match: 5. From a lookup of the germline V gene, CDR1 and CDR2 are SNHLY and FYNNEI. Spanning cysteine to phenylalanine, the CDR3 consists of 15 amino acids. Just the 45-base CDR3 DNA is kept, in frame starting at base 1. Hyperthyroidism patients were newly diagnosed, had a disease duration of under 2 months, and were aged 18 to 65 years. Any patient with an uncontrolled infection, another autoimmune disease, pregnancy or lactation was excluded. Diagnoses were based on clinical symptoms, serum thyroxine and TRAb, thyroid ultrasound and orbital computed tomography. Blood from progressor patients was collected at the time of first diagnosis with hyperthyroidism, before any ophthalmopathy symptoms had appeared. Ficoll-Paque density gradient centrifugation was used to isolate PBMCs from 8.5 to 10 ml of fresh peripheral blood. Progressor patients were first diagnosed with Graves' hyperthyroidism and then developed ophthalmopathy during follow-up. Total RNA was extracted using Trizol reagent, and RNA quality was assessed on an Agilent 2100 Bioanalyzer.

Sample: blood. The V gene is TRBV2 and the J gene is TRBJ1-5; 8 bases in the junction line up with TRBD1. The clonotype originates from a woman aged 45-65 years with Graves' hyperthyroidism that later progressed to Graves' ophthalmopathy. The CDR3 amino acid sequence is: CASSDPTGGNQPQHF. The bases are TGTGCCAGCAGTGACCCTACAGGGGGGAATCAGCCCCAGCATTTT.